These T cell receptor beta chains were read from a single sample in a study of T-cell reconstitution after alpha-beta-depleted transplantation in children. TCRdb reprocessed the PCR reads via MiXCR and lists one record per CDR3 protein. The profile shows fewer than 150,000 distinct CDR3 sequences, 8% to 10% of them singletons. The sample was PBMCs, mostly from graft donor cells, taken 180 days after TCRalphabeta/CD19-depleted stem cell transplant. These receptor sequences come from a girl under two years old who had a stem cell transplant for combined immunodeficiency, so the T cells may come from the graft donor. CDR3s include the opening cysteine and the closing phenylalanine or tryptophan. Fields, in order: clone size, J gene, V gene, D gene, CDR3 DNA, CDR3 protein. The D gene is left open where the match is weak. The size entry is marked missing in some rows and otherwise reads once, few, many or a size class.

clone_size: -
j_call: TRBJ2-7
v_call: TRBV29-1
d_call: TRBD2
cdr3_nt: TGCAGCGTCGAACTAGCGGGAGGGCCGACTCCTCCTTACTACGAGCAGTACTTC
cdr3_aa: CSVELAGGPTPPYYEQYF

clone_size: few
j_call: TRBJ2-5
v_call: TRBV20-1
d_call: -
cdr3_nt: TGCAGTGCTGAGGGGTTCCAAGAGACCCAGTACTTC
cdr3_aa: CSAEGFQETQYF

clone_size: -
j_call: TRBJ2-6
v_call: TRBV10-3
d_call: -
cdr3_nt: TGTGCCATCCGGGGCAGTATCTCTGGGGCCAACGGCCTGACTTTC
cdr3_aa: CAIRGSISGANGLTF

clone_size: many
j_call: TRBJ2-7
v_call: TRBV5-1
d_call: -
cdr3_nt: TGCGCCAGCAGCTTGGTCGGGTCCTCCTACGAGCAGTACTTC
cdr3_aa: CASSLVGSSYEQYF

clone_size: -
j_call: TRBJ2-1
v_call: TRBV27
d_call: TRBD2
cdr3_nt: TGTGCCAGCACCCTCAGGGGACTAGCGGGAGGGCAGAGTGAGCAGTTCTTC
cdr3_aa: CASTLRGLAGGQSEQFF

clone_size: many
j_call: TRBJ2-4
v_call: TRBV5-1
d_call: -
cdr3_nt: TGCGCCAGCAGCTTGCCCGGGGGAGCCAAAAACATTCAGTACTTC
cdr3_aa: CASSLPGGAKNIQYF

clone_size: -
j_call: TRBJ2-3
v_call: TRBV20-1
d_call: -
cdr3_nt: TGCAGTGCTAGAGATCGGGGGGCAGGGGTAGGCACAGATACGCAGTATTTT
cdr3_aa: CSARDRGAGVGTDTQYF

clone_size: -
j_call: TRBJ2-4
v_call: TRBV12-3/TRBV12-4
d_call: TRBD1
cdr3_nt: TGTGCCAGCAGTTTGAGTAAGGGGGCGCAGGGGAACATTCAGTACTTC
cdr3_aa: CASSLSKGAQGNIQYF

clone_size: -
j_call: TRBJ1-3
v_call: TRBV9
d_call: -
cdr3_nt: TGTGCCAGCAGCGTCGAACTTAGGGGTGGAAACACCATATATTTT
cdr3_aa: CASSVELRGGNTIYF

clone_size: -
j_call: TRBJ2-3
v_call: TRBV20-1
d_call: TRBD2
cdr3_nt: TGCAGTGCTAGGAGGGGACTAGCGGGGGGGCCAGATACGCAGTATTTT
cdr3_aa: CSARRGLAGGPDTQYF

clone_size: -
j_call: TRBJ2-7
v_call: TRBV7-8
d_call: TRBD1
cdr3_nt: TGTGCCAGCAGCTTCAGAGGACAGGGGTCCTACGAGCAGTACTTC
cdr3_aa: CASSFRGQGSYEQYF

clone_size: -
j_call: TRBJ2-7
v_call: TRBV21-1
d_call: -
cdr3_nt: TGTGCCAGCAGCCCCCCGGAGGGCGTGAGCGGCTACGAGCAGTACTTC
cdr3_aa: CASSPPEGVSGYEQYF

clone_size: -
j_call: TRBJ2-3
v_call: TRBV5-4
d_call: -
cdr3_nt: TGTGCCAGCAGCTTAGACCCCGGGACAACCACAGATACGCAGTATTTT
cdr3_aa: CASSLDPGTTTDTQYF

clone_size: -
j_call: TRBJ2-5
v_call: TRBV10-3
d_call: -
cdr3_nt: TGTGCCATCAGTGAGTCCGGACTACCAGAAGAGACCCAGTACTTC
cdr3_aa: CAISESGLPEETQYF

clone_size: -
j_call: TRBJ2-3
v_call: TRBV25-1
d_call: TRBD2
cdr3_nt: TGTGCCAGCAGTGACCCTAGCGGGAGTGTTTTTGGCACAGATACGCAGTATTTT
cdr3_aa: CASSDPSGSVFGTDTQYF

clone_size: few
j_call: TRBJ2-5
v_call: TRBV11-2
d_call: TRBD1
cdr3_nt: TGTGCCAGCAGCCCCCCGCGGGTGGGGACAGGGGGCCAAGAGACCCAGTACTTC
cdr3_aa: CASSPPRVGTGGQETQYF

clone_size: many
j_call: TRBJ2-5
v_call: TRBV29-1
d_call: TRBD1
cdr3_nt: TGCAGCGTTGAAGGGGGGACAGGGCAGTTGGAGACCCAGTACTTC
cdr3_aa: CSVEGGTGQLETQYF

clone_size: many
j_call: TRBJ2-1
v_call: TRBV12-3/TRBV12-4
d_call: TRBD1
cdr3_nt: TGTGCCAGCAGTTCAAGGACAGGGTGGGTCAATGAGCAGTTCTTC
cdr3_aa: CASSSRTGWVNEQFF

clone_size: few
j_call: TRBJ2-7
v_call: TRBV29-1
d_call: TRBD1
cdr3_nt: TGCAGCGTTGATGGGCCGGGCCGGGACAGGGGGCCTTTTAGTTACGAGCAGTACTTC
cdr3_aa: CSVDGPGRDRGPFSYEQYF

clone_size: -
j_call: TRBJ2-1
v_call: TRBV7-2
d_call: -
cdr3_nt: TGTGCCAGCAGCAAAGGGGCTTTAAGTGGCAATGAGCAGTTCTTC
cdr3_aa: CASSKGALSGNEQFF

clone_size: -
j_call: TRBJ2-3
v_call: TRBV29-1
d_call: -
cdr3_nt: TGCAGCGTTGGGGCTAAGGTTACAGATACGCAGTATTTT
cdr3_aa: CSVGAKVTDTQYF

clone_size: many
j_call: TRBJ2-7
v_call: TRBV29-1
d_call: -
cdr3_nt: TGCAGCGTTGGGGGCAGGGGACGCGAGCAGTACTTC
cdr3_aa: CSVGGRGREQYF

clone_size: few
j_call: TRBJ1-4
v_call: TRBV20-1
d_call: -
cdr3_nt: TGCAGTGCTAGGCGGCACGCTAATGAAAAACTGTTTTTT
cdr3_aa: CSARRHANEKLFF

clone_size: -
j_call: TRBJ1-2
v_call: TRBV20-1
d_call: -
cdr3_nt: TGCAGTGCTAGCAGTACAGGGCGAGGTGGCTACACCTTC
cdr3_aa: CSASSTGRGGYTF

clone_size: -
j_call: TRBJ1-4
v_call: TRBV5-1
d_call: TRBD1
cdr3_nt: TGCGCCAGCAGCTCGGACAGGGTAAACGAAAAACTGTTTTTT
cdr3_aa: CASSSDRVNEKLFF

clone_size: few
j_call: TRBJ2-7
v_call: TRBV6-5
d_call: -
cdr3_nt: TGTGCCAGCAGTTACTCCCCAGGTAGCTCCTACGAGCAGTACTTC
cdr3_aa: CASSYSPGSSYEQYF

clone_size: -
j_call: TRBJ2-3
v_call: TRBV5-1
d_call: -
cdr3_nt: TGCGCCAGCAGCTTGGGGGGCCTCACAGATACGCAGTATTTT
cdr3_aa: CASSLGGLTDTQYF

clone_size: many
j_call: TRBJ1-6
v_call: TRBV29-1
d_call: -
cdr3_nt: TGCAGCGTTGAGTTCCAGCGGACCCTCCACTTT
cdr3_aa: CSVEFQRTLHF

clone_size: few
j_call: TRBJ2-3
v_call: TRBV29-1
d_call: TRBD2
cdr3_nt: TGCAGCGCCGACCTGACTAGCGGGAGGGGAGATACGCAGTATTTT
cdr3_aa: CSADLTSGRGDTQYF

clone_size: few
j_call: TRBJ2-3
v_call: TRBV6-2/TRBV6-3
d_call: TRBD2
cdr3_nt: TGTGCCAGCAGCTTCGGACTAGCGAGCACACCTAGCACAGATACGCAGTATTTT
cdr3_aa: CASSFGLASTPSTDTQYF

clone_size: -
j_call: TRBJ2-7
v_call: TRBV7-2
d_call: -
cdr3_nt: TGTGCCAGCAGCGCCTCAGTTACCTACGAGCAGTACTTC
cdr3_aa: CASSASVTYEQYF

clone_size: few
j_call: TRBJ1-1
v_call: TRBV7-9
d_call: -
cdr3_nt: TGTGCCAGCAGCTCTACAGGGAAAGGCACTGAAGCTTTCTTT
cdr3_aa: CASSSTGKGTEAFF

clone_size: -
j_call: TRBJ2-3
v_call: TRBV4-3
d_call: -
cdr3_nt: TGCGCCAGCAGCCAAGATGGGGGGCCTGACACAGATACGCAGTATTTT
cdr3_aa: CASSQDGGPDTDTQYF

clone_size: few
j_call: TRBJ1-5
v_call: TRBV12-3/TRBV12-4
d_call: -
cdr3_nt: TGTGCCAGCAGTCAAAGCAATCAGCCCCAGCATTTT
cdr3_aa: CASSQSNQPQHF

clone_size: -
j_call: TRBJ1-6
v_call: TRBV20-1
d_call: TRBD1
cdr3_nt: TGCAGTGCTAGAGGCGGACAGGGCTGGAATTCACCCCTCCACTTT
cdr3_aa: CSARGGQGWNSPLHF

clone_size: -
j_call: TRBJ2-1
v_call: TRBV20-1
d_call: -
cdr3_nt: TGCAGTGCTAGTTGGAGGGGAACGTACAATGAGCAGTTCTTC
cdr3_aa: CSASWRGTYNEQFF

clone_size: few
j_call: TRBJ1-2
v_call: TRBV7-2
d_call: -
cdr3_nt: TGTGCCAGCAAAATCACACAGGGCGACTATGGCTACACCTTC
cdr3_aa: CASKITQGDYGYTF

clone_size: many
j_call: TRBJ2-2
v_call: TRBV7-3
d_call: -
cdr3_nt: TGTGCCAGCAGCTTAACAGGGGTTACCGGGGAGCTGTTTTTT
cdr3_aa: CASSLTGVTGELFF

clone_size: few
j_call: TRBJ2-5
v_call: TRBV5-1
d_call: -
cdr3_nt: TGCGCCAGCAGCTTACTTCCGGGCTTCCAGGAGACCCAGTACTTC
cdr3_aa: CASSLLPGFQETQYF

clone_size: few
j_call: TRBJ2-3
v_call: TRBV28
d_call: -
cdr3_nt: TGTGCCAGCAGTCCTGGACTCGTTGATACGCAGTATTTT
cdr3_aa: CASSPGLVDTQYF

clone_size: -
j_call: TRBJ1-3
v_call: TRBV12-3/TRBV12-4
d_call: -
cdr3_nt: TGTGCCAGCAGTCTCCCCGTCCGAAACACCATATATTTT
cdr3_aa: CASSLPVRNTIYF

clone_size: few
j_call: TRBJ1-5
v_call: TRBV7-2
d_call: -
cdr3_nt: TGTGCCAGCAGCTTAGCCACAGGGTATAGCAATCAGCCCCAGCATTTT
cdr3_aa: CASSLATGYSNQPQHF

clone_size: -
j_call: TRBJ2-7
v_call: TRBV5-1
d_call: TRBD1
cdr3_nt: TGCGCCAGCACCGGGACAGGGGGCTACGAGCAGTACTTC
cdr3_aa: CASTGTGGYEQYF

clone_size: -
j_call: TRBJ1-2
v_call: TRBV10-3
d_call: -
cdr3_nt: TGTGCCATCAGGCCGCCCAGGGGTAACTATGGCTACACCTTC
cdr3_aa: CAIRPPRGNYGYTF

clone_size: -
j_call: TRBJ2-1
v_call: TRBV20-1
d_call: -
cdr3_nt: TGCAGTGGTACCACAACTTGGGTCGGCAATGAGCAGTTCTTC
cdr3_aa: CSGTTTWVGNEQFF

clone_size: -
j_call: TRBJ1-5
v_call: TRBV24-1
d_call: -
cdr3_nt: TGTGCCACCAGTCCGGGGGCGTGGCAGCCCCAGCATTTT
cdr3_aa: CATSPGAWQPQHF

clone_size: few
j_call: TRBJ2-7
v_call: TRBV28
d_call: -
cdr3_nt: TGTGCCAGCACCATAGGGGGGAACGAGCAGTACTTC
cdr3_aa: CASTIGGNEQYF

clone_size: -
j_call: TRBJ1-5
v_call: TRBV4-2
d_call: -
cdr3_nt: TGTGCCAGCAGCCAAGATAAGAGACAGGACAATCAGCCCCAGCATTTT
cdr3_aa: CASSQDKRQDNQPQHF

clone_size: many
j_call: TRBJ2-2
v_call: TRBV5-6
d_call: -
cdr3_nt: TGTGCCAGCAGCTTGCGGGGCGGGGAGCTGTTTTTT
cdr3_aa: CASSLRGGELFF

clone_size: many
j_call: TRBJ1-5
v_call: TRBV6-5
d_call: -
cdr3_nt: TGTGCCAGCAGTTACTCTTTTACAGGCAATCAGCCCCAGCATTTT
cdr3_aa: CASSYSFTGNQPQHF

clone_size: few
j_call: TRBJ2-7
v_call: TRBV28
d_call: -
cdr3_nt: TGTGCCAGCAGTTTTGGGGATGGCTACGAGCAGTACTTC
cdr3_aa: CASSFGDGYEQYF